This TCR beta chain was captured by sequencing in a study of tumor-infiltrating lymphocytes in primary liver carcinoma. V lost 0 bases, J lost 6 bases, and 14 bases lay in between. Germline lookup yields CDR1 SQVTM and CDR2 ANQGSEA. The length of the CDR3 is 14 residues. TCR beta cDNA came from around 0.5 ug total RNA, primed with a constant-region primer. What produced the TCR beta libraries was three nested multiplex PCR rounds using slightly modified ARM-PCR. The first two PCR rounds, nine to ten cycles each, used TRBV1-TRBV30 forward primers and a C-beta reverse primer. One entry per CDR3 protein, called by TCRdb with MiXCR from the multiplex PCR reads. The top ten clones hold approximately 17% of a sample with a few hundred thousand distinct CDR3 sequences, more than 55% of them seen once. General study results and limits: Tumor-adjacent and tumor-blood pairs shared a smaller degree of overlap than tumor region pairs.

Alongside blood RNA obtained from unsorted whole blood, germline DNA was also extracted. A sample of four milliliters of peripheral blood was taken before surgery. Notes on this clonotype: No antigen is known for it. A single base separates this from a much larger clone, so it may be a read error.

The rearrangement uses TRBV29-1 and TRBJ1-1; unclear D gene. The TCR sequence derives from a woman between 25 and 40 years old with primary liver carcinoma and hepatitis B virus infection. Sequencing was performed on peripheral blood. The CDR3 protein is CSVEDPYFVSEAFF. The DNA for the CDR3 is TGCAGCGTTGAAGATCCCTATTTTGTCTCTGAAGCTTTCTTT. Drawing the rest from reference TRBV29-1 and TRBJ1-1, the complete variable domain is SAVISQKPSRDICQRGTSLTIQCQVDSQVTMMFWYRQQPGQSLTLIATANQGSEATYESGFVIDKFPISRPNLTFSTLTVSNMSPEDSSIYLCSVEDPYFVSEAFFGQGTRLTVV.